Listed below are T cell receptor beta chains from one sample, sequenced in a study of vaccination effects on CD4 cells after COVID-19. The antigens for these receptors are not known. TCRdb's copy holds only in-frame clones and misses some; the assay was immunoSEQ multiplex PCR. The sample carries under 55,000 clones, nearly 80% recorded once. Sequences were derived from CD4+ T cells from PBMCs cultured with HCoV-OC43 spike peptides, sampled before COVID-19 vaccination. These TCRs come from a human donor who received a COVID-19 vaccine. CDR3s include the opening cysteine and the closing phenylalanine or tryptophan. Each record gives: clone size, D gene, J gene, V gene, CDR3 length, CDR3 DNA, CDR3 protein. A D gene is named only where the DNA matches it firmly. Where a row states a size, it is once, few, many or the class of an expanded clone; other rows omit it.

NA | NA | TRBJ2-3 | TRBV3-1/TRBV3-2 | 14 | TGTGCCAGCAGCCAAAAAGGCGGCACAGATACGCAGTATTTT | CASSQKGGTDTQYF
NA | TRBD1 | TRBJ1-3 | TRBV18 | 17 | TGTGCCAGCTCACCGAACCATCCAGGGGGGTCTGGAAACACCATATATTTT | CASSPNHPGGSGNTIYF
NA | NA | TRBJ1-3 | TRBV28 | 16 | TGTGCCAGCAGTTTCGAAGGGGGAGCCTCTGGAAACACCATATATTTT | CASSFEGGASGNTIYF
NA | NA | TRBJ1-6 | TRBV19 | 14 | TGTGCCAGTAGGCCCAGACAGGTACCTCAACCCCTCCACTTT | CASRPRQVPQPLHF
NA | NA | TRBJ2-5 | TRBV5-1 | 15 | TGCGCCAGCAGCTTGTTTGCGGGGGCTTCGGAGACCCAGTACTTC | CASSLFAGASETQYF
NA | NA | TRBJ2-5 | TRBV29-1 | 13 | TGCAGCGCCCCAGGGGCCCTTCAAGAGACCCAGTACTTC | CSAPGALQETQYF
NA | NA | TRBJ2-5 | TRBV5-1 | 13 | TGCGCCAGCAGCAAGGACACCTCCCAGACCCAGTACTTC | CASSKDTSQTQYF
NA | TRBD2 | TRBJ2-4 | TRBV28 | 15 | TGTGCCAGCAGTTTAGCGGGGGGGATCAAAAACATTCAGTACTTC | CASSLAGGIKNIQYF
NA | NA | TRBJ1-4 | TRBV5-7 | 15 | TGTGCCAGCAGCTTGGATCGGGGGCGCCGAGAAAAACTGTTTTTT | CASSLDRGRREKLFF
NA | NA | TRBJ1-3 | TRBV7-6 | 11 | TGTGCCAGCAGCCCCGCTGACACCATATATTTT | CASSPADTIYF
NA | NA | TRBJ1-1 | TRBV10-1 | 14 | TGCGCCAGCGGACCGGGAGGGAGGAACACTGAAGCTTTCTTT | CASGPGGRNTEAFF
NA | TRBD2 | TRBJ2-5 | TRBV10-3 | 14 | TGTGCCACCTTAGCGGGGGGAAAAGAAGAGACCCAGTACTTC | CATLAGGKEETQYF
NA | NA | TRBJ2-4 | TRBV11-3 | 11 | TGTGCCAGCAGCTTGGGGGGAAGTTTGTACTTC | CASSLGGSLYF
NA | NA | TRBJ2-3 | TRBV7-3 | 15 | TGTGCCAGCAGCTTAACTCAGCACAGCACAGATACGCAGTATTTT | CASSLTQHSTDTQYF
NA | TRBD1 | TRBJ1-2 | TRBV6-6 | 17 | TGTGCCAGCAGTCCCTTGGGACAGGGACTAGCTAACTATGGCTACACCTTC | CASSPLGQGLANYGYTF
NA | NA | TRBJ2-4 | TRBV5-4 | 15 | TGTGCCAGCAGCTTAGGCGGCAGGGGAAAAAACATTCAGTACTTC | CASSLGGRGKNIQYF
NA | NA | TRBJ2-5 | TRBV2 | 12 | TGTGCCAGCAGCCTTCAACAAGAGACCCAGTACTTC | CASSLQQETQYF
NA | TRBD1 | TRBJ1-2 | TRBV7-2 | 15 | TGTGCCAGCAGCTTATCAGCGAAGGGGGCGGGGGGCTACACCTTC | CASSLSAKGAGGYTF
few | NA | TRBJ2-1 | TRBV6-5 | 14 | TGTGCCAGCCCCGGAGGGGGTATTCGCCATGAGCAGTTCTTC | CASPGGGIRHEQFF
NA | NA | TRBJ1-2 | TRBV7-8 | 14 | TGTGCCAGCAGCTTAGTACAATCGGGATATGGCTACACCTTC | CASSLVQSGYGYTF
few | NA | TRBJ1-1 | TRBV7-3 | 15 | TGTGCCAGCAGCTTAGATCGGTCTTTGAACACTGAAGCTTTCTTT | CASSLDRSLNTEAFF
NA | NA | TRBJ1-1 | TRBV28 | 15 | TGTGCCAGCAGTTTATTGTATCGGGGGTCCACTGAAGCTTTCTTT | CASSLLYRGSTEAFF
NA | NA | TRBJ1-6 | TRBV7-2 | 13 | TGTGCCAGCTCGGGGGTCACGAATTCACCCCTCCACTTT | CASSGVTNSPLHF
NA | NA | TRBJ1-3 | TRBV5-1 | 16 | TGCGCCAGCAGCTTGGCTCCGGGGGGGTACGGAAACACCATATATTTT | CASSLAPGGYGNTIYF
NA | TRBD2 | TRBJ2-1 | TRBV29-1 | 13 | TGCAGCTTCACTAGCGACTCCTACAATGAGCAGTTCTTC | CSFTSDSYNEQFF
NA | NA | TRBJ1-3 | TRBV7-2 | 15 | TGTGCCAGCAGCAGAGCCGGGACAACCGGAAACACCATATATTTT | CASSRAGTTGNTIYF
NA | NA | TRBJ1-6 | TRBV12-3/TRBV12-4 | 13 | TGTGCCACCTCCAGGGGACATAATTCACCCCTCCACTTT | CATSRGHNSPLHF
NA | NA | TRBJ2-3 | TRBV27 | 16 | TGTGCCAGCAGTTTGTCAAACCCTTCCCCTGGAGATACGCAGTATTTT | CASSLSNPSPGDTQYF
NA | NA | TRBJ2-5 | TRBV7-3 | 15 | TGTGCCAGCAGCCCTCGGGGTGGTATCCAAGAGACCCAGTACTTC | CASSPRGGIQETQYF
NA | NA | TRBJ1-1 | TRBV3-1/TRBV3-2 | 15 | TGTGCCAGCAGCCAGATGGGCTCAGGGGTCACTGAAGCTTTCTTT | CASSQMGSGVTEAFF
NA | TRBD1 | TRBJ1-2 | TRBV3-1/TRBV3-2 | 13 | TGTGCCAGCAGCCAGGGACAGAACTATGGCTACACCTTC | CASSQGQNYGYTF
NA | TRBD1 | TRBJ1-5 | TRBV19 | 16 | TGTGCCAGTAGTATTTTAGAGGGGGCCGGATCTCAGCCCCAGCATTTT | CASSILEGAGSQPQHF
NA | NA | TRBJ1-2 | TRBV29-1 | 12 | TGCAGCGCCGAAGGGGGGGCAGGTGGCTACACCTTC | CSAEGGAGGYTF
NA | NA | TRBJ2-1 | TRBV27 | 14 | TGTGCCAGCAGTTTATCGGGCAACTACAATGAGCAGTTCTTC | CASSLSGNYNEQFF
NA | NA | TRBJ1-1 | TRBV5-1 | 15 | TGCGCCAGCAGCTTGGCCCTACAGGGAATCACTGAAGCTTTCTTT | CASSLALQGITEAFF
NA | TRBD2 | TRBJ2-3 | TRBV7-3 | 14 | TGTGCCAGCGCGGCTAGCGGGGTTGGAGATACGCAGTATTTT | CASAASGVGDTQYF
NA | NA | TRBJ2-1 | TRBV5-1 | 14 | TGCGCCAGCAGCTTGTCGTCAGTTAACAATGAGCAGTTCTTC | CASSLSSVNNEQFF
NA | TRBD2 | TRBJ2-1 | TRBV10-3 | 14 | TGTGCCATTGGGGGGGACCGTCACTACAATGAGCAGTTCTTC | CAIGGDRHYNEQFF
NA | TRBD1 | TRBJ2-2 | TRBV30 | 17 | TGTGCCTGGAGTGCTTATCCTAGGACAGGGGCCCCCGGGGAGCTGTTTTTT | CAWSAYPRTGAPGELFF
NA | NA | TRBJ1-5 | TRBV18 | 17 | TGTGCCAGCTCACCTCCTGGGGAAGGATCAGGCAATCAGCCCCAGCATTTT | CASSPPGEGSGNQPQHF
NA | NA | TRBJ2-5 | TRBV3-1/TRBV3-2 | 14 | TGTGCCAGCAGCCCCACCGGACAGCAAGAGACCCAGTACTTC | CASSPTGQQETQYF
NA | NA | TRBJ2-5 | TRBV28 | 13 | TGTGCCAGCAGTAGGAGGGGAAGGGAGACCCAGTACTTC | CASSRRGRETQYF
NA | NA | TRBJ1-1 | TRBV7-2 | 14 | TGTGCCAGCAGCTCGACCGGACTTCTCACTGAAGCTTTCTTT | CASSSTGLLTEAFF
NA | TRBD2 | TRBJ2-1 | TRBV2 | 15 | TGTGCCAGCACTGGCCAGAGCGGGGGGCTCAATGAGCAGTTCTTC | CASTGQSGGLNEQFF
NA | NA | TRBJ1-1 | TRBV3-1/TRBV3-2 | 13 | TGTGCCAGCAGCCATCGACTAACTCAGCCAGCTTTCTTT | CASSHRLTQPAFF
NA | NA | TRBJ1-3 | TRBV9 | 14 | TGTGCCAGCAGTGGGGACGCGGAAAGTGGCACCATATATTTT | CASSGDAESGTIYF
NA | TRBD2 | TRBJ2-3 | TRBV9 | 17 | TGTGCCAGCAGCGCCGGACAGACTAGCGGGGGCACAGATACGCAGTATTTT | CASSAGQTSGGTDTQYF
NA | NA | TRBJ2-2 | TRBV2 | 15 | TGTGCCAGCAGTTACTTGCAGGGGAACACCGGGGAGCTGTTTTTT | CASSYLQGNTGELFF
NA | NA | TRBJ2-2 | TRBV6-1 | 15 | TGTGCCAGCAGTGTAGCGGTTACGAACACCGGGGAGCTGTTTTTT | CASSVAVTNTGELFF
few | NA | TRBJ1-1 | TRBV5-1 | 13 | TGCGCCAGCAGCTTGGAGGGACCCACTGAAGCTTTCTTT | CASSLEGPTEAFF
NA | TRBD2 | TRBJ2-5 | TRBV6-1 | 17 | TGTGCCAGCAGTGAGTGGACTAGCGGGGGGGCCGGAGAGACCCAGTACTTC | CASSEWTSGGAGETQYF